A single sample gave rise to the 32 T cell receptor beta chains below, sequenced in a study of a mutant IDH1 vaccine in newly diagnosed glioma. Sequencing was performed with immunoSEQ multiplex PCR; in TCRdb, only in-frame clones are kept and a portion is missing. The sample contains under 45,000 clones, approximately 79% of which appear only once. Sample time point: week 47, end of study. Vaccine doses each comprised 300 ug of mutant IDH1 20-mer peptide, with topical imiquimod. Antigens of these TCRs are unknown. The sample here was PBMCs, taken from a glioma patient whose treatment included an IDH1 peptide vaccine. Receptor source: a man in his late teens or twenties with glioma. Some clones in this sample may be carry-over from other donors' samples.

The genes are TRBV6-6 and TRBJ2-1, with TRBD2 matching 12 bases. J was trimmed by 4 bases and V by 5 bases; bases with no gene match: 3. CDR3 length: 15 amino acids. CDR1 is MNHNY, CDR2 SVGAGI, per germline (reference sequence). The CDR3 spells CASSPSGGGYNEQFF. The CDR3 coding sequence is TGTGCCAGCAGTCCTAGCGGGGGGGGATACAATGAGCAGTTCTTC.

The chain recombines TRBV18 with TRBJ2-7; D possibly corresponds to TRBD1 (5 bases). V was shortened by 1 base and J by 10 bases, with 11 bases between the two germline ends. The CDR3 is 12 residues long. The germline gives CDR1 KGHSH, CDR2 LQKENI. DNA of the CDR3: TGTGCCAGCTCACCACAGGGGTCCCCTCAGTACTTC. Translating gives CASSPQGSPQYF.

This clone is a singleton in its sample. This chain joins TRBV15 and TRBJ2-7, with D perhaps matching TRBD1 (6 bases). Germline V gives CDR1 LNHNV, CDR2 YYDKDF (reference sequence). This CDR3 contains 14 residues. Trimming stripped 1 base from V and 5 bases from J, with 12 bases between. The CDR3, as DNA: TGTGCCACCAGCAGAGGGGGAGCAGGGGACGAGCAGTACTTC. The encoded protein is CATSRGGAGDEQYF.

This chain uses TRBV29-1 with TRBJ1-2, with 7 bases fitting TRBD1. Trimming cost V 7 bases and J 8 bases; bases outside gene matches: 16. CDR1 SQVTM and CDR2 ANQGSEA come from the germline V gene. CDR3 length equals 14 residues. Here the CDR3 DNA reads TGCAGCGCTAACCCTCCGACAGGGCGGATAGGCTACACCTTC. Encoded protein: CSANPPTGRIGYTF.

V and J are TRBV6-6 and TRBJ2-7, with 8 bases identical to TRBD1. Germline assignment: CDR1 MNHNY and CDR2 SVGAGI (reference sequence). Trimming removed 7 bases from V and 5 bases from J; junction bases left unmatched: 13. The CDR3 totals 15 residues. The CDR3 coding sequence is TGTGCCAGCATGCCCCGGACAGGGAGGTCCCACGAGCAGTACTTC. Its protein is CASMPRTGRSHEQYF.

The chain couples TRBV9 to TRBJ1-4, with a weak D call TRBD1 (5 bases). This CDR3 is built from 15 residues. In germline, CDR1 is SGDLS, CDR2 YYNGEE. The V end lost 0 bases, the J end lost 6 bases, and 12 bases lay between the germline ends. The DNA for the CDR3 is TGTGCCAGCAGCGTAGGTCAGGGTTTGTATGAAAAACTGTTTTTT. It specifies CASSVGQGLYEKLFF. The full variable domain, in which reference TRBV9 and TRBJ1-4 provide the parts outside the CDR3, is DSGVTQTPKHLITATGQRVTLRCSPRSGDLSVYWYQQSLDQGLQFLIQYYNGEERAKGNILERFSAQQFPDLHSELNLSSLELGDSALYFCASSVGQGLYEKLFFGSGTQLSVL.

The chain has TRBV5-8 and TRBJ1-5; D is uncertain. Germline CDR1 is SGHTS and CDR2 is YDEGEE. The germline V and J ends were trimmed by 5 bases and 2 bases, with 14 bases remaining between them. The CDR3 contains 15 residues. CDR3 residues: CASSLTPYGNQPQHF. The CDR3 coding sequence is TGTGCCAGCAGTTTAACCCCCTACGGCAATCAGCCCCAGCATTTT. Full variable domain (missing parts from reference TRBV5-8 and TRBJ1-5): EAGVTQSPTHLIKTRGQQATLRCSPISGHTSVYWYQQALGLGLQFLLWYDEGEERNRGNFPPRFSGRQFPNYSSELNVNALELEDSALYLCASSLTPYGNQPQHFGDGTRLSIL.

The chain joins TRBV27 to TRBJ2-1, with TRBD2 matching 7 bases. Germline assignment: CDR1 MNHEY and CDR2 SMNVEV (reference sequence). V dropped 6 bases and J dropped 3; count of bases not matched to a gene: 14. This CDR3 has 17 amino acids. This CDR3 is CASRRNGGRNYYNEQFF. CDR3 in DNA: TGTGCCAGCAGACGAAACGGCGGGAGAAACTACTACAATGAGCAGTTCTTC.

V is TRBV2 and J is TRBJ1-5; D perhaps matches TRBD1 (6 bases). The germline gives CDR1 SNHLY, CDR2 FYNNEI. V lost 2 bases and J lost 2, with 13 bases in between. CDR3 length: 16 amino acids. The CDR3 here is CASSERGLRGNQPQHF. In DNA form, the CDR3 reads TGTGCCAGCAGTGAACGGGGGCTAAGGGGCAATCAGCCCCAGCATTTT.

This chain links TRBV19 with TRBJ1-4; D perhaps matches TRBD1 (6 bases). With 5 bases removed from V and 0 bases from J, the gap between germline ends came to 10 bases. The CDR3 totals 15 residues. The germline V gene has CDR1 LNHDA and CDR2 SQIVND (reference sequence). CDR3 protein: CASSARTATNEKLFF. The CDR3 DNA reads as TGTGCCAGTAGTGCACGGACAGCAACTAATGAAAAACTGTTTTTT. Looking up the rest from reference TRBV19 and TRBJ1-4 gives the full variable domain: DGGITQSPKYLFRKEGQNVTLSCEQNLNHDAMYWYRQDPGQGLRLIYYSQIVNDFQKGDIAEGYSVSREKKESFPLTVTSAQKNPTAFYLCASSARTATNEKLFFGSGTQLSVL.

The V gene is TRBV7-8, the J gene TRBJ1-2; 7 bases line up with TRBD1. Trimming took 3 bases from V and 2 from J; bases not matched to a gene: 6. Germline assignment: CDR1 SGHVS and CDR2 FQNEAQ. This CDR3 has 15 amino acids. The CDR3 loop is CASSFPTGQNYGYTF. The CDR3 DNA is TGTGCCAGCAGCTTTCCGACAGGGCAGAACTATGGCTACACCTTC.

The gene calls are TRBV4-2 and TRBJ1-5; no clear D gene. Trimming removed 0 bases from V and 2 bases from J, with 14 bases in between. Germline loops: CDR1 LGHNA, CDR2 YNFKEQ. The CDR3 has 17 residues. Written as DNA, the CDR3 is TGTGCCAGCAGCCAAGATCGCGGACGGCGGGGCAATCAGCCCCAGCATTTT. It yields the protein CASSQDRGRRGNQPQHF.

This rearrangement joins TRBV27 to TRBJ2-7; possibly TRBD1 or TRBD2 for D (5 bases each). The V end was cut by 6 bases, the J end by 3 bases, with 21 bases between. This CDR3 contains 16 residues. The germline V gene has CDR1 MNHEY and CDR2 SMNVEV (reference sequence). The CDR3 spells CASRGKSGRYFYEQYF. The CDR3 DNA reads as TGTGCCAGCAGGGGGAAGTCGGGACGGTATTTCTACGAGCAGTACTTC.

In this sample, this clone turned up once. The rearrangement links TRBV10-2 to TRBJ1-1; 8 bases map to TRBD1. V trimming: 5 bases; J trimming: 1 base; junction bases outside the gene matches: 9. This CDR3 contains 16 residues. From germline, CDR1 is WSHSY and CDR2 SAAADI. The CDR3 DNA reads as TGCGCCAGCAGTAGAAGTCCAGGGGGCGAGAACACTGAAGCTTTCTTT. Amino acid sequence: CASSRSPGGENTEAFF.

The rearrangement links TRBV5-6 to TRBJ2-7, with D unclear. Trimming pared 4 bases from V and 7 bases from J, leaving 15 bases between. Germline V lookup: CDR1 SGHDT, CDR2 YYEEEE. This CDR3 is 13 amino acids long. The CDR3 DNA sequence: TGTGCCAGCAGCGTACTCTCAACCGGGGAGCAGTACTTC. This sequence encodes CASSVLSTGEQYF.

This chain connects TRBV6-1 to TRBJ2-3; possibly TRBD2 for D (6 bases). This CDR3 is 14 amino acids long. The V and J ends lost 4 bases and 2 bases respectively, with 10 bases between them. Germline V gene data show CDR1 as MNHNS and CDR2 as SASEGT. The CDR3 coding sequence is TGTGCCAGCAGTGGTGGGGGACTCACAGATACGCAGTATTTT. Translating it yields CASSGGGLTDTQYF.

This chain uses TRBV6-1 with TRBJ1-6; D is ambiguous. The CDR3 spans 13 residues. Looked up from germline, CDR1 is MNHNS and CDR2 is SASEGT. V was shortened by 8 bases and J by 7 bases, with 12 bases between the two germline ends. CDR3 sequence: CASEDTSNSPLHF. CDR3 nucleotide sequence: TGTGCCAGCGAAGACACGTCGAATTCACCCCTCCACTTT.

The chain has TRBV4-2 and TRBJ1-2, with TRBD1 matching 9 bases. The CDR3 totals 15 residues. J was trimmed by 8 bases and V by 2 bases; bases with no gene match: 9. CDR1 and CDR2 (germline): LGHNA, YNFKEQ. The CDR3 protein is CASSQWRGGTGGYTF. In DNA form, the CDR3 reads TGTGCCAGCAGCCAATGGAGGGGGGGGACAGGGGGCTACACCTTC.

The chain combines TRBV7-9 with TRBJ1-5; 7 bases agree with TRBD1. CDR1 and CDR2 (germline): SEHNR, FQNEAQ (reference sequence). The junction had 4 bases not matched to a gene; V was cut back by 5 bases and J by 3 bases. The CDR3 has 14 residues. Written as DNA, the CDR3 is TGTGCCAGCAGCCAGACAGGGTACAATCAGCCCCAGCATTTT. This encodes CASSQTGYNQPQHF.

This clone was detected only a few times. The chain has TRBV18 and TRBJ1-1; TRBD1 aligns across 8 bases. With 5 bases clipped from V and 2 bases from J, the junction kept 7 bases outside the gene matches. The germline V gene has CDR1 KGHSH and CDR2 LQKENI. This CDR3 comprises 15 residues. Written as DNA, the CDR3 is TGTGCCAGCTCAATTTTGGACAGGGTCAACACTGAAGCTTTCTTT. This codes for CASSILDRVNTEAFF.

The CDR3 loop reads CASSRGENTEAFF. The CDR3 nucleotides read TGTGCCAGCTCACGGGGGGAGAACACTGAAGCTTTCTTT. The J gene is TRBJ1-1, the V gene TRBV18, with a possible D match to TRBD1 (5 bases). Trimming took 4 bases from V and 1 from J, leaving 7 bases between them. Germline V CDR1 and CDR2: KGHSH, LQKENI. CDR3 length equals 13 residues.

The chain is built from TRBV5-1 and TRBJ1-1; tentative D call: TRBD1 (5 bases). This CDR3 has 15 amino acids. The germline gives CDR1 SGHRS, CDR2 YFSETQ. Trimming cost V 2 bases and J 1 base, with 12 bases left between them. The DNA for the CDR3 is TGCGCCAGCAGCTTCCCGGGGGTCGGGAACACTGAAGCTTTCTTT. This sequence encodes CASSFPGVGNTEAFF. The whole variable domain, remainder taken from reference TRBV5-1 and TRBJ1-1, is KAGVTQTPRYLIKTRGQQVTLSCSPISGHRSVSWYQQTPGQGLQFLFEYFSETQRNKGNFPGRFSGRQFSNSRSEMNVSTLELGDSALYLCASSFPGVGNTEAFFGQGTRLTVV.

The rearrangement links TRBV30 to TRBJ2-3; D unresolved. The CDR3 has 13 amino acids. The V gene lost 2 bases and the J gene lost 6 bases, with 12 bases spanning the gap. Germline V lookup: CDR1 GTSNPN, CDR2 SVGIG (reference sequence). CDR3 sequence (DNA): TGTGCCTGGAGTACTACAATAGGGGATACGCAGTATTTT. Its translation is CAWSTTIGDTQYF.

As DNA, the CDR3 is TGTGCCACCTATTCGACAGCCCAGCTCACAGATACGCAGTATTTT. Its protein product is CATYSTAQLTDTQYF. This chain links TRBV10-3 with TRBJ2-3; a weak D match, TRBD1 (5 bases). Per germline, CDR1 ENHRY and CDR2 SYGVKD. Trimming pared 10 bases from V and 2 bases from J, leaving 19 bases between. The length of the CDR3 is 15 residues.

The chain carries TRBV6-5 and TRBJ1-1; D unresolved. From germline, CDR1 is MNHEY and CDR2 SVGAGI. The CDR3 is made up of 16 amino acids. V lost 3 bases, J lost 3 bases, and 17 bases lay in between. The CDR3 coding sequence is TGTGCCAGCAGTTATTCGGGGTGGTCCGCGTACACTGAAGCTTTCTTT. Translated, it gives CASSYSGWSAYTEAFF.

Only one count was recorded for this clone. The chain carries TRBV15 and TRBJ1-1, with 7 bases matching TRBD1. V was clipped by 5 bases and J by 7 bases; unmatched bases: 7. The length of the CDR3 is 13 residues. The germline CDR1 and CDR2 sequences are LNHNV and YYDKDF (reference sequence). CDR3 DNA: TGTGCCACCAGCTGGCTGGGGACAGTTGAAGCTTTCTTT. Translation: CATSWLGTVEAFF.

The chain employs TRBV4-1 and TRBJ1-1, with 9 positions matching TRBD1. The V segment lost 4 bases and the J segment 7 bases; nucleotides outside the gene matches: 7. The CDR3 is 14 residues long. Germline V gene data show CDR1 as MGHRA and CDR2 as YSYEKL. This CDR3 reads CASSPRLGQGEAFF. The DNA of the CDR3 is TGCGCCAGCAGCCCGCGCTTGGGACAGGGTGAAGCTTTCTTT.

This clone was seen just once. The chain recombines TRBV19 with TRBJ1-1; 8 bases line up with TRBD1. This CDR3 region has 14 residues. Germline trimming cut 7 bases from V and 0 bases from J; bases unmatched to any gene: 4. Germline CDR1 and CDR2: LNHDA and SQIVND (reference sequence). CDR3 amino acids: CASKGQALNTEAFF. The CDR3, as DNA: TGTGCCAGTAAGGGACAGGCGTTGAACACTGAAGCTTTCTTT.

V and J are TRBV5-1 and TRBJ2-7; D possibly uses TRBD1 or TRBD2 (5 bases each). This CDR3 comprises 13 residues. With 4 bases removed from V and 3 bases from J, the gap between germline ends came to 11 bases. Per the germline V gene, CDR1 is SGHRS and CDR2 is YFSETQ. In DNA form, the CDR3 reads TGCGCCAGCAGCGAGGGACCTGTCTACGAGCAGTACTTC. Residues: CASSEGPVYEQYF.

J is TRBJ1-3 and V is TRBV30, with D uncertain. Germline values: CDR1 GTSNPN, CDR2 SVGIG (reference sequence). The CDR3 extends over 15 amino acids. The V end lost 0 bases, the J end lost 2 bases, and 11 bases lay between the germline ends. CDR3 DNA sequence: TGTGCCTGGAGTGTAAAGAGGGTGGCTGGAAACACCATATATTTT. Its protein is CAWSVKRVAGNTIYF.

This clone was detected only a few times. This chain links TRBV4-1 with TRBJ1-5; TRBD1 might be the D (6 bases). Deletions cut 6 bases from V and 5 bases from J, with 20 bases between. Germline CDR1 MGHRA, CDR2 YSYEKL. CDR3 length: 16 amino acids. CDR3 sequence (DNA): TGCGCCAGCAGAAGGGAGGGAGGGGGTTCGGATCAGCCCCAGCATTTT. Amino acid sequence: CASRREGGGSDQPQHF.

The chain combines TRBV7-8 with TRBJ1-1; 9 bases line up with TRBD1. J was trimmed by 4 bases and V by 2 bases; bases with no gene match: 11. The CDR3 consists of 17 residues. Germline CDR1 and CDR2: SGHVS and FQNEAQ. CDR3 amino acids: CASSLRQGGRWGTEAFF. CDR3 nucleotide sequence: TGTGCCAGCAGCTTAAGACAGGGGGGAAGATGGGGCACTGAAGCTTTCTTT.